This T cell receptor beta chain was sequenced during a study of T cells in Graves' hyperthyroidism and ophthalmopathy. The germline V and J ends were trimmed by 0 bases and 0 bases, with 9 bases remaining between them. The CDR3 is 16 residues long. Germline values: CDR1 SGHVS, CDR2 FQNEAQ. The TCR beta CDR3 regions underwent amplification using RNA transcripts as the source. With the HTBI primer set, the TCR CDR3 went through a first round of RT-PCR. TCRdb redid the calling of the multiplex PCR reads with MiXCR, one entry per CDR3 protein. The sample records roughly 800,000 distinct CDR3 sequences, 38% being singletons.

The sequence was obtained from a man in his late teens or twenties with Graves' hyperthyroidism. Sequencing was done on a sample of blood. The chain employs TRBV7-8 and TRBJ1-3, with D uncertain. The CDR3 nucleotides read TGTGCCAGCAGCTTAGCGCGGAGCTCCTCTGGAAACACCATATATTTT. It is translated as CASSLARSSSGNTIYF.